The 3 T cell receptor beta chains below were found in one sample sequenced in a study of T cells in Graves' hyperthyroidism and ophthalmopathy. Amplification yielded TCR beta CDR3 regions, with RNA transcripts as the source. An initial round of RT-PCR targeting the TCR CDR3 relied on the HTBI primer set. From the multiplex PCR reads, TCRdb called clonotypes with MiXCR, one entry per CDR3 protein. The sample comprises 270,000 or so distinct CDR3 sequences, roughly 15% of which are singletons, and over 30% rests with the top ten. Sequenced sample: blood. These receptors came from a woman between 45 and 60 years old with Graves' hyperthyroidism that later progressed to Graves' ophthalmopathy.

This clonotype was observed at least ten times. In nucleotides, the CDR3 is TGTGCCAGCAGCTTAGGGAAGGGGGCAACGCAGTATTTT. It encodes CASSLGKGATQYF. The genes are TRBV7-2 and TRBJ2-3; 7 nucleotides line up with TRBD1. V dropped 1 base and J dropped 9; count of bases not matched to a gene: 4. The CDR3 has 13 residues. The germline V gene has CDR1 SGHTA and CDR2 FQGNSA.

This clonotype showed up many times. The genes are TRBV2 and TRBJ2-5, with a weak D call TRBD1 (6 bases). This CDR3 comprises 12 residues. Trimming left V 5 bases short and J 5 bases short, with 9 bases between. Germline V lookup: CDR1 SNHLY, CDR2 FYNNEI. This CDR3 reads CASSFGQETQYF. The CDR3 region has the DNA TGTGCCAGCAGTTTCGGACAGGAGACCCAGTACTTC.

This clonotype occurred a few times. The chain links TRBV9 to TRBJ1-1; a possible D gene is TRBD1 (5 bases). Germline V gene sequence: CDR1 SGDLS, CDR2 YYNGEE. Trimming cost V 3 bases and J 0 bases, with 12 bases left between them. This CDR3 spans 15 amino acids. CDR3: CASSAAGSMNTEAFF. CDR3 nucleotides: TGTGCCAGCAGCGCCGCAGGGAGCATGAACACTGAAGCTTTCTTT. Full variable domain (outside the CDR3, taken from reference TRBV9 and TRBJ1-1): DSGVTQTPKHLITATGQRVTLRCSPRSGDLSVYWYQQSLDQGLQFLIQYYNGEERAKGNILERFSAQQFPDLHSELNLSSLELGDSALYFCASSAAGSMNTEAFFGQGTRLTVV.